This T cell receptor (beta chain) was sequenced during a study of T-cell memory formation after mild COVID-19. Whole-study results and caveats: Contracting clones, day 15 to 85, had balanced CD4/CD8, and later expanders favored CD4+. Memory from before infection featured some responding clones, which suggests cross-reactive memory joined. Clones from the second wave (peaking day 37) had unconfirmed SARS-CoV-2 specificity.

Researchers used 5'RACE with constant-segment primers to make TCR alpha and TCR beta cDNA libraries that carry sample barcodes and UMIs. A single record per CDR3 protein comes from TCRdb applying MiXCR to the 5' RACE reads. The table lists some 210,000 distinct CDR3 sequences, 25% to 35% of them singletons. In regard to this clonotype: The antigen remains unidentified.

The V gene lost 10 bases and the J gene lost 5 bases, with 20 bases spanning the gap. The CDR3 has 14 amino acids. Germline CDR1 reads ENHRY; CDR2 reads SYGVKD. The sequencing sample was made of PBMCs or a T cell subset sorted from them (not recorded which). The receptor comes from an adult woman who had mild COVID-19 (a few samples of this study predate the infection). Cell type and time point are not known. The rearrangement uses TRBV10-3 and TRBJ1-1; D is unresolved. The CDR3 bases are TGTGCCACCAGCGAAGTCAGCGGGCGGACTGAAGCTTTCTTT. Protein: CATSEVSGRTEAFF.